The 3 T cell receptor beta chains presented below share a single source sample, sequenced in a study of PD-L1 blockade in urothelial cancer. Time point defined: pretreatment peripheral blood. Libraries were prepared by immunoSEQ multiplex PCR; TCRdb keeps only in-frame clonotypes and omits some of them. Here the sample spans some 56,000 clones, roughly 84% being singletons. This specimen was PBMCs, taken around atezolizumab (anti-PD-L1) treatment. The receptors were gathered from a man aged 45-65 years with urothelial cancer.

As regards this clone: Sequence at one end of the junction differs from germline and may be a read error. The genes are TRBV7-3 and TRBJ2-7; a weak D match, TRBD1 (6 bases). This CDR3 is 13 amino acids long. In germline, CDR1 is SGHTA, CDR2 FQGTGA. CDR3 sequence reads: CASSLRDGRDTHF. In DNA, the CDR3 is TGTGCCAGCAGCCTAAGAGACGGTCGGGACACCCACTTC.

The V gene is TRBV7-9, the J gene TRBJ2-7; possibly TRBD2 for D (5 bases). Deletions cut 6 bases from V and 6 bases from J, with 18 bases between. CDR1 is SEHNR, CDR2 FQNEAQ, per germline (reference sequence). This CDR3 region has 14 residues. For the CDR3, the DNA is TGTGCCAGCAGTTCCCCCCGGGGTTCATTCGAGCAGTACTTC. Translating gives CASSSPRGSFEQYF.

This chain joins TRBV9 and TRBJ1-3, with 9 bases fitting TRBD1. V was pared by 3 bases and J by 5 bases, with 3 bases of the junction left unmatched. The CDR3 length is 14 residues. Germline CDR1 reads SGDLS; CDR2 reads YYNGEE. The CDR3 DNA reads as TGTGCCAGCAGCGAGGGACAGGGTAGAAACACCATATATTTT. It yields the protein CASSEGQGRNTIYF. The full variable domain, completed using reference TRBV9 and TRBJ1-3, is DSGVTQTPKHLITATGQRVTLRCSPRSGDLSVYWYQQSLDQGLQFLIQYYNGEERAKGNILERFSAQQFPDLHSELNLSSLELGDSALYFCASSEGQGRNTIYFGEGSWLTVV.